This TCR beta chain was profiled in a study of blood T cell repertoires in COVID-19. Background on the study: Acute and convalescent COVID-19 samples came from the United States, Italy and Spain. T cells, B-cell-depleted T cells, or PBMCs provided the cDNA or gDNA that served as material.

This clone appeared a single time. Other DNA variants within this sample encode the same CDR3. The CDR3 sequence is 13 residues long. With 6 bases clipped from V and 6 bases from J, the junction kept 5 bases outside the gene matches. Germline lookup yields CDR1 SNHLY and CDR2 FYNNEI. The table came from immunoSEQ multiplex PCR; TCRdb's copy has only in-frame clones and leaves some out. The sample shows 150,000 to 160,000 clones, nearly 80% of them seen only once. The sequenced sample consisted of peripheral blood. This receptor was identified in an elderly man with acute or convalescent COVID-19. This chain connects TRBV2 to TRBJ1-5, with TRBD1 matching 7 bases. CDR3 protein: CASRGQSGQPQHF. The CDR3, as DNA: TGTGCCAGCAGGGGACAGTCGGGTCAGCCCCAGCATTTT.